The TCR beta chain described here comes from a study of blood T cell repertoires in COVID-19. Study overall: Samples taken during acute and convalescent COVID-19 were collected in the United States, Italy and Spain.

Assay: immunoSEQ multiplex PCR; the TCRdb copy retains only in-frame clones and omits some. Of some 320,000 clones listed, around nine tenths are singletons. Germline assignment: CDR1 MNHEY and CDR2 SVGAGI. The CDR3 has 14 amino acids. The J segment lost 7 bases and the V segment lost 7 bases, leaving 10 bases of the junction unmatched. The participants were between roughly 18 and 100 years old and came from under 25 US areas. All recovered Cohort 3 donors got two negative PCRs, got clearance, or saw symptom resolution. The sequence was collected from a man aged 55 to 70 who had recovered from COVID-19. The rearrangement uses TRBV6-5 and TRBJ1-1; 9 bases align to TRBD1. The specimen sequenced was PBMCs or T cells enriched from blood (not recorded which). The CDR3 nucleotides are TGTGCCAGCACTGGGACAGGGCGAAACTATGAAGCTTTCTTT. It yields the protein CASTGTGRNYEAFF.